The next 28 T cell receptor beta chains were all read from a single sample in a study of T-cell memory formation after mild COVID-19. TCRdb reprocessed the 5' RACE reads with MiXCR, giving one entry per CDR3 protein. Of 550,000 to 700,000 distinct CDR3 sequences in the sample, about 20% were seen once. The sequenced sample was PBMCs or a T cell subset sorted from them (not recorded which). These receptor sequences come from an adult woman who had mild COVID-19 (a few samples of this study predate the infection). Cell type and time point are not known.

The J gene is TRBJ1-3, the V gene TRBV28, with 7 positions matching TRBD1. CDR3 length equals 14 residues. Germline V CDR1 and CDR2: MDHEN, SYDVKM. V shed 6 bases and J 3 bases; nucleotides not matched to a gene: 5. The CDR3 is CASRDGTDGNTIYF. In DNA, the CDR3 is TGTGCCAGCAGGGACGGGACAGATGGAAACACCATATATTTT. Using reference TRBV28 and TRBJ1-3 for the parts outside the CDR3, the full variable domain is DVKVTQSSRYLVKRTGEKVFLECVQDMDHENMFWYRQDPGLGLRLIYFSYDVKMKEKGDIPEGYSVSREKKERFSLILESASTNQTSMYLCASRDGTDGNTIYFGEGSWLTVV.

The CDR3 coding sequence is TGCAGTGCTGCCAACTCCCACCGTGGCGATGAGCAGTTCTTC. Its translation is CSAANSHRGDEQFF. The rearrangement links TRBV20-1 to TRBJ2-1; the D is unclear. The length of the CDR3 is 14 residues. Trimming pared 5 bases from V and 8 bases from J, leaving 19 bases between. Germline CDR1 and CDR2: DFQATT and SNEGSKA (reference sequence).

The table lists this clonotype with many counts. The genes are TRBV4-3 and TRBJ2-1; maybe TRBD2 (6 bases). This CDR3 region has 16 residues. CDR1 and CDR2 from the germline V gene are LGHNA and YSLEER. Deletions cut 0 bases from V and 2 bases from J, with 11 bases between. CDR3 DNA: TGCGCCAGCAGCCAAGATCTCGGGGAGGCCTACAATGAGCAGTTCTTC. This codes for CASSQDLGEAYNEQFF.

This clonotype was counted between two and nine times. This rearrangement joins TRBV7-2 to TRBJ2-3, with 11 positions matching TRBD2. The ends lost 0 bases at V and 2 bases at J; junction bases unmatched: 4. The CDR3 sequence is 17 residues long. Per germline, CDR1 SGHTA and CDR2 FQGNSA. The CDR3 bases are TGTGCCAGCAGCTTAGCGGCTAGCGGGAGGCCCACAGATACGCAGTATTTT. It translates to CASSLAASGRPTDTQYF.

The chain has TRBV7-8 and TRBJ2-5, with D possibly matching TRBD1 (8 bases). Per germline, CDR1 SGHVS and CDR2 FQNEAQ. Between the trimmed V and J ends, which lost 1 base and 3 bases, there was a span of 18 bases. There are 17 residues in the CDR3. CDR3 in DNA: TGTGCCAGCAGCTTAGAGGACAGGGAGGGTGATAAAGAGACCCAGTACTTC. Translating it yields CASSLEDREGDKETQYF.

This clonotype was seen many times. The chain has TRBV20-1 and TRBJ1-5, with a possible D match to TRBD1 (6 bases). Trimming cost V 5 bases and J 7 bases, with 18 bases left between them. Germline V gene lookup returns CDR1 DFQATT and CDR2 SNEGSKA (reference sequence). This CDR3 is 14 amino acids long. The CDR3 coding sequence is TGCAGTGCTCCCGCGCAGGGGCCGAAGCAGCCCCAGCATTTT. Residues: CSAPAQGPKQPQHF.

J is TRBJ2-1 and V is TRBV30; 14 nucleotides line up with TRBD2. CDR1 and CDR2 from the germline V gene are GTSNPN and SVGIG (reference sequence). This CDR3 has 17 residues. The V segment lost 2 bases and the J segment 0 bases; nucleotides outside the gene matches: 3. The DNA of the CDR3 is TGTGCCTGGAGTCTGGGGACTAGCGGGAGCTCCTACAATGAGCAGTTCTTC. It is translated as CAWSLGTSGSSYNEQFF.

There are a few counts of this clonotype. The chain recombines TRBV11-2 with TRBJ1-1; TRBD1 agrees at 8 bases. Germline V gives CDR1 SGHAT, CDR2 FQNNGV. Trimming took 6 bases from V and 3 from J; bases not matched to a gene: 15. This CDR3 is built from 17 residues. For the CDR3, the DNA is TGTGCCAGCAGTCACACGGACAGGGTCCTCTTCCACACTGAAGCTTTCTTT. This encodes CASSHTDRVLFHTEAFF.

The J gene is TRBJ1-4, the V gene TRBV18; D call uncertain. CDR3 length: 14 amino acids. V was cut by 1 base and J by 4 bases, with 7 bases left in between. CDR1 KGHSH and CDR2 LQKENI come from the germline V gene. The CDR3 sequence: CASSPQQINEKLFF. As DNA, the CDR3 is TGTGCCAGCTCACCACAACAGATTAATGAAAAACTGTTTTTT.

This chain connects TRBV7-8 to TRBJ1-5; 7 bases align to TRBD1. V was clipped by 5 bases and J by 3 bases; unmatched bases: 7. The CDR3 runs to 15 residues. Germline loops: CDR1 SGHVS, CDR2 FQNEAQ. This chain's CDR3 is CASSTGTAFNQPQHF. The DNA of the CDR3 is TGTGCCAGCAGCACCGGGACAGCATTCAATCAGCCCCAGCATTTT.

In this sample, this clonotype turned up a few times. J is TRBJ2-7 and V is TRBV5-1, with D perhaps being TRBD1 or TRBD2 (6 bases each). V dropped 2 bases and J dropped 2 bases, with 14 bases sitting between them. CDR3 length: 15 amino acids. Germline V lookup: CDR1 SGHRS, CDR2 YFSETQ. CDR3 region: CASSLGGGLTYEQYF. The CDR3 nucleotides read TGCGCCAGCAGCTTAGGAGGGGGGCTAACCTACGAGCAGTACTTC.

This clonotype turned up a few times. The CDR3 DNA sequence: TGTGCCAGCAGCTTGGACCGGTCACTGGTGGAAAAACTGTTTTTT. It codes for CASSLDRSLVEKLFF. The gene calls are TRBV5-5 and TRBJ1-4; no firm D call. CDR1 SGHKS and CDR2 YYEKEE come from the germline V gene (reference sequence). This CDR3 has 15 amino acids. V shed 0 bases and J shed 8 bases, with 14 bases lying between them.

In this sample, this clonotype turned up a few times. The chain carries TRBV7-3 and TRBJ2-5, with 8 bases lining up with TRBD2. The length of the CDR3 is 15 residues. Germline V CDR1 and CDR2: SGHTA, FQGTGA. V dropped 0 bases and J dropped 5; count of bases not matched to a gene: 5. The CDR3 is CASSLTVGGRETQYF. In nucleotides, the CDR3 is TGTGCCAGCAGCTTAACTGTCGGCGGGAGGGAGACCCAGTACTTC.

This clonotype has just a few counts. The chain uses TRBV7-8 and TRBJ2-2, with D tentatively TRBD2 (5 bases). V shed 3 bases and J shed 4 bases, with 12 bases lying between them. The CDR3 spans 15 residues. Germline CDR1 is SGHVS and CDR2 is FQNEAQ. In nucleotides, the CDR3 is TGTGCCAGCAGCTTGTTGGGAGTCCTCACCGGGGAGCTGTTTTTT. Its translation is CASSLLGVLTGELFF.

The rearrangement uses TRBV5-1 and TRBJ2-7; TRBD1 aligns across 10 bases. CDR1 is SGHRS and CDR2 is YFSETQ in the germline V gene. The ends lost 2 bases at V and 3 bases at J; junction bases unmatched: 8. The CDR3 is made up of 16 amino acids. The CDR3 here is CASSFLPGTGDYEQYF. CDR3 nucleotide sequence: TGCGCCAGCAGCTTTCTTCCCGGGACAGGGGACTACGAGCAGTACTTC.

This clonotype was observed many times. The V and J genes are TRBV12-3 or TRBV12-4 and TRBJ2-3; D possibly corresponds to TRBD1 (6 bases). Trimming took off 3 bases at V and 4 bases at J, with 14 bases between the two ends. CDR3 size: 15 residues. CDR3: CASSFFQGGSDTQYF. CDR3 nucleotide sequence: TGTGCCAGCAGTTTTTTCCAAGGGGGATCAGATACGCAGTATTTT.

This clonotype was found a few times. The V call is TRBV12-3 or TRBV12-4, the J call TRBJ2-2; D is perhaps TRBD2 (6 bases). The length of the CDR3 is 15 residues. The V end was cut by 6 bases, the J end by 2 bases, with 13 bases between. The CDR3 region has the DNA TGTGCCAGCAGCTCCGGGACTTTCAACACCGGGGAGCTGTTTTTT. Translation gives CASSSGTFNTGELFF.

The chain carries TRBV4-1 and TRBJ1-1; 8 bases are shared with TRBD1. This CDR3 is built from 16 residues. Germline V lookup: CDR1 MGHRA, CDR2 YSYEKL. V lost 5 bases and J lost 0; bases outside the gene matches: 8. In nucleotides, the CDR3 is TGCGCCAGCAGCGGATCCTCGGGACAGGTGAACACTGAAGCTTTCTTT. Translating gives CASSGSSGQVNTEAFF.

This clonotype has more than one count but fewer than ten. This chain links TRBV3-1 with TRBJ2-1, with D unresolved. The CDR3 has 16 amino acids. Germline CDR1 is LGHDT and CDR2 is YNNKEL (reference sequence). V was pared by 4 bases and J by 3 bases, with 16 bases between. This CDR3 reads CASSPVGQPYYNEQFF. The CDR3 coding sequence is TGTGCCAGCAGCCCCGTGGGTCAGCCATACTACAATGAGCAGTTCTTC.

This clonotype was observed a few times. The genes are TRBV29-1 and TRBJ1-1, with 7 bases identical to TRBD1. Per the germline V gene, CDR1 is SQVTM and CDR2 is ANQGSEA. V gave up 6 bases and J gave up 0 bases; unmatched junction bases: 4. The CDR3 spans 13 residues. The CDR3: CSVGDSMNTEAFF. As DNA, the CDR3 is TGCAGCGTGGGGGACAGCATGAACACTGAAGCTTTCTTT.

The genes are TRBV7-8 and TRBJ2-5; D is possibly TRBD2 (6 bases). Germline CDR1 SGHVS, CDR2 FQNEAQ. The CDR3 is 16 residues long. V lost 3 bases to trimming and J lost 4 bases, with 18 bases between them. The CDR3 coding sequence is TGTGCCAGCAGCTTTTCGGCTAGCGTGAGCCGAGAGACCCAGTACTTC. Residues: CASSFSASVSRETQYF. Supplemented by reference TRBV7-8 and TRBJ2-5, the full variable domain reads GAGVSQSPRYKVAKRGQDVALRCDPISGHVSLFWYQQALGQGPEFLTYFQNEAQLDKSGLPSDRFFAERPEGSVSTLKIQRTQQEDSAVYLCASSFSASVSRETQYFGPGTRLLVL.

This clonotype has a count of ten or more. The V call is TRBV12-3 or TRBV12-4, the J call TRBJ2-5; the D is unclear. The tail of the sequence fits TRBJ2-3 better, so the J call may be wrong. This CDR3 region has 11 residues. This chain's CDR3 is CASSAGETQYF. DNA for the CDR3: TGTGCCAGCAGCGCTGGAGAGACGCAGTATTTT.

The J gene is TRBJ1-1, the V gene TRBV7-9, with a possible D match to TRBD1 (6 bases). V lost 9 bases, J lost 1 base, and 12 bases lay in between. Germline V gene data show CDR1 as SEHNR and CDR2 as FQNEAQ (reference sequence). This CDR3 comprises 13 residues. The CDR3 sequence is CASRRGANTEAFF. The CDR3 coding sequence is TGTGCCAGTCGGCGGGGGGCGAACACTGAAGCTTTCTTT.

This clonotype came up a few times. The rearrangement links TRBV12-3 or TRBV12-4 to TRBJ2-1; D gene ambiguous. Trimming took 5 bases from V and 1 from J, leaving 15 bases between them. The CDR3 loop spans 16 amino acids. The CDR3 DNA reads TGTGCCAGCAGTCTCCAAGAAGGCGAGTCCTACAATGAGCAGTTCTTC. Translating it yields CASSLQEGESYNEQFF.

This clonotype was found many times. This sequence joins TRBV9 and TRBJ2-1; D remains ambiguous. CDR1 and CDR2 (germline): SGDLS, YYNGEE. V was clipped by 3 bases and J by 4 bases, with 17 bases between them. The CDR3 is made up of 16 amino acids. In DNA, the CDR3 is TGTGCCAGCAGCGCAACGGACGGACCGACTTACAATGAGCAGTTCTTC. Its protein is CASSATDGPTYNEQFF.

The V call is TRBV5-1, the J call TRBJ2-1, with a possible D match to TRBD1 (6 bases). V lost 6 bases and J 5 bases, leaving 12 bases between the germline ends. The germline gives CDR1 SGHRS, CDR2 YFSETQ. This CDR3 is built from 13 residues. The CDR3 loop is CASTPDSDNEQFF. The CDR3 DNA sequence: TGCGCCAGCACCCCGGACAGTGACAATGAGCAGTTCTTC.

A few counts support this clonotype. The chain is built from TRBV4-1 and TRBJ1-6; the match to TRBD1 covers 8 bases. Trimming removed 0 bases from V and 3 bases from J; junction bases left unmatched: 1. This CDR3 is built from 16 residues. Germline V gene sequence: CDR1 MGHRA, CDR2 YSYEKL. CDR3 nucleotide sequence: TGCGCCAGCAGCCAAGACGGACAGGGCTATAATTCACCCCTCCACTTT. It yields the protein CASSQDGQGYNSPLHF.

The chain joins TRBV7-8 to TRBJ2-7; 8 bases line up with TRBD1. Germline V gene lookup returns CDR1 SGHVS and CDR2 FQNEAQ. The CDR3 consists of 12 residues. V lost 5 bases, J lost 5 bases, and 2 bases stayed unmatched. DNA of the CDR3: TGTGCCAGCAGCCAGACAGGGGACGAGCAGTACTTC. Protein: CASSQTGDEQYF.